This T cell receptor beta chain was identified in a study of regulatory T cells in long-lasting Graves disease. CDR3 length: 14 amino acids. Germline V gene lookup returns CDR1 SQVTM and CDR2 ANQGSEA. Between the trimmed V and J ends, which lost 6 bases and 3 bases, there was a span of 14 bases. Time point specified: newly diagnosed GD, antithyroid drugs for less than 3 months. From RNA extracted from PBMCs, the TCR library was made. Library construction for TCR beta used iRepertoire HTBI primers and Arm-PCR of CDR3 regions. TCRdb re-analysed the multiplex PCR reads in MiXCR, keeping a single row per CDR3 protein. Among 400,000 to 450,000 distinct CDR3 sequences, about 16% were seen once, and the ten largest hold roughly 10%. The sample was also reused in another study, on T cells in Graves' hyperthyroidism and ophthalmopathy.

The V gene is TRBV29-1, the J gene TRBJ2-2; possibly TRBD1 or TRBD2 for D (5 bases each). This clonotype was obtained from a woman aged 30 to 39 with Graves disease. Sequencing used peripheral blood mononuclear cells (PBMCs), obtained at new diagnosis, from a patient treated with antithyroid drugs. CDR3: CSVEGNFDTGELFF. CDR3 sequence (DNA): TGCAGCGTCGAGGGGAATTTCGACACCGGGGAGCTGTTTTTT.